This T cell receptor beta chain comes out of a study of cytomegalovirus exposure and HLA in healthy donors. V gave up 4 bases and J gave up 4 bases; unmatched junction bases: 8. CDR3 size: 15 residues. From germline, CDR1 is SGHAT and CDR2 FQNNGV. Comments on this clone: Its antigen is as yet unknown.

Study-level points and caveats: The majority of TCR sequences were rare, yet some public TCRs appeared in many donors.

The PCR made use of 60 Vbeta and 13 Jbeta primers. The assay was immunoSEQ multiplex PCR, and TCRdb's table has in-frame clones only and misses some. The table has 150,000 or so clones, roughly 78% seen once; the top ten hold 3% to 3.5%. The chain uses TRBV11-2 and TRBJ2-7; TRBD1 matches at 9 bases. The receptor was isolated from a woman between 40 and 50 years old in good health and CMV-seronegative. What was sequenced was PBMCs. CDR3 in DNA: TGTGCCAGCAGCTCCAACAGGGGGCTGTCGTACGAGCAGTACTTC. Translating it yields CASSSNRGLSYEQYF.